This TCR beta chain comes out of a study of cytomegalovirus exposure and HLA in healthy donors. It was with 60 Vbeta and 13 Jbeta primers that the PCR ran. Generated by immunoSEQ multiplex PCR, the TCRdb table keeps only in-frame clones and is missing some. The table shows about 180,000 clones, with about 80% occurring only once. The CDR3 spans 12 residues. In germline, CDR1 is MNHEY, CDR2 SMNVEV (reference sequence). V dropped 8 bases and J dropped 6 bases, with 14 bases sitting between them. Study-level points and caveats: TCR beta sequences reportedly predicted most subjects' HLA-A and HLA-B alleles accurately.

As for this clone: Its antigen is unknown.

The material sequenced was PBMCs. This receptor was identified in a man aged 25 to 40 in good health and CMV-seropositive. This sequence joins TRBV27 and TRBJ2-7; a weak D match, TRBD2 (6 bases). The CDR3 DNA sequence: TGTGCCAGCTGGGTCGCGGGGAGCGAGCAGTACTTC. It translates to CASWVAGSEQYF.